These 30 T cell receptor beta chains came from one sample sequenced in a study of CD8 T cells in Susac syndrome. RNA was extracted with the RNeasy kit, and a quantity of roughly 0.5 to 1 ug was reverse transcribed using random hexamers. TCRdb independently ran MiXCR on the immunoSEQ multiplex PCR reads; one entry per CDR3 protein. The data show approximately 190,000 distinct CDR3 sequences, nearly 95% seen once. The sequenced sample was CD4+ T cells from PBMCs. The source is a human donor with multiple sclerosis.

The J gene is TRBJ2-1, the V gene TRBV5-1; no definite D call. V shed 4 bases and J shed 5 bases, with 7 bases lying between them. This CDR3 contains 12 residues. CDR1 and CDR2 (germline): SGHRS, YFSETQ. The CDR3 protein is CASSDEDNEQFF. As DNA, the CDR3 is TGCGCCAGCAGCGACGAAGACAATGAGCAGTTCTTC.

This chain joins TRBV3-1 and TRBJ2-7; D is unresolved. CDR3 size: 15 residues. Germline V gives CDR1 LGHDT, CDR2 YNNKEL (reference sequence). With 4 bases removed from V and 1 base from J, the gap between germline ends came to 14 bases. This chain's CDR3 is CASSPVSGLSYEQYF. The CDR3 DNA reads TGTGCCAGCAGCCCCGTATCCGGGCTTTCCTACGAGCAGTACTTC.

The chain carries TRBV2 and TRBJ2-7; D is unresolved. This CDR3 is 12 amino acids long. V was trimmed by 0 bases and J by 5 bases, leaving 5 bases between them. In germline, CDR1 is SNHLY, CDR2 FYNNEI. The CDR3 DNA follows: TGTGCCAGCAGTGAAGCGGGCGACGAGCAGTACTTC. Protein: CASSEAGDEQYF.

This clonotype was observed once. The rearrangement uses TRBV13 and TRBJ2-7; D gene ambiguous. CDR3 length: 13 residues. V was shortened by 3 bases and J by 7 bases, with 13 bases between the two germline ends. The germline gives CDR1 PRHDT, CDR2 FYEKMQ (reference sequence). The CDR3 DNA is TGTGCCAGCAGCTTCAGGACCTCCCCAGAGCAGTACTTC. Encoded protein: CASSFRTSPEQYF. Variable domain in full (rest from reference TRBV13 and TRBJ2-7): AAGVIQSPRHLIKEKRETATLKCYPIPRHDTVYWYQQGPGQDPQFLISFYEKMQSDKGSIPDRFSAQQFSDYHSELNMSSLELGDSALYFCASSFRTSPEQYFGPGTRLTVT.

This clonotype was found a few times. J is TRBJ2-3 and V is TRBV20-1, with no clear D. Germline CDR1 DFQATT, CDR2 SNEGSKA (reference sequence). V lost 5 bases and J lost 1, with 7 bases in between. This CDR3 is built from 12 residues. The CDR3 nucleotides are TGCAGTGCTCCTCGCGGCACAGATACGCAGTATTTT. Protein product: CSAPRGTDTQYF.

The chain recombines TRBV23-1 with TRBJ2-2; a possible D gene is TRBD2 (6 bases). TRBV23-1 falls under the ORF class, with uncertain function. The CDR3 extends over 13 amino acids. Deletions cut 7 bases from V and 7 bases from J, with 13 bases between. CDR3 residues: CASTTGGSGELFF. The CDR3 nucleotides are TGCGCCAGCACCACCGGGGGTAGCGGGGAGCTGTTTTTT.

The chain is built from TRBV7-2 and TRBJ1-5; D uncertain. Germline V gives CDR1 SGHTA, CDR2 FQGNSA. CDR3 length: 13 amino acids. V lost 6 bases and J lost 7, with 13 bases in between. CDR3 region: CASSPQEQQPQHF. Written as DNA, the CDR3 is TGTGCCAGCAGTCCTCAAGAACAGCAGCCCCAGCATTTT.

V is TRBV5-1 and J is TRBJ2-3; D remains ambiguous. The CDR3 sequence is 16 residues long. CDR1 SGHRS and CDR2 YFSETQ come from the germline V gene. Trimming shortened V by 0 bases and J by 2 bases, and 13 bases separated the two germline ends. CDR3 protein: CASSLANGPLTDTQYF. CDR3 DNA: TGCGCCAGCAGCTTGGCCAACGGGCCCCTCACAGATACGCAGTATTTT.

The rearrangement joins TRBV5-1 to TRBJ1-1; D call uncertain. V was shortened by 10 bases and J by 9 bases, with 7 bases between the two germline ends. Looked up from germline, CDR1 is SGHRS and CDR2 is YFSETQ. The CDR3 sequence is 8 residues long. CDR3 amino acids: CARRKAFF. CDR3 DNA: TGCGCCCGAAGAAAAGCTTTCTTT. Using reference TRBV5-1 and TRBJ1-1 for the parts outside the CDR3, the full variable domain is KAGVTQTPRYLIKTRGQQVTLSCSPISGHRSVSWYQQTPGQGLQFLFEYFSETQRNKGNFPGRFSGRQFSNSRSEMNVSTLELGDSALYLCARRKAFFGQGTRLTVV.

This clonotype appeared once. V and J are TRBV11-2 and TRBJ1-2; D gene unclear. CDR1 is SGHAT and CDR2 is FQNNGV in the germline V gene. Trimming took off 0 bases at V and 12 bases at J, with 11 bases between the two ends. The CDR3 length is 12 residues. CDR3 in amino acids: CASSLDMLANTF. Written as DNA, the CDR3 is TGTGCCAGCAGCTTAGATATGCTGGCCAACACCTTC.

The chain couples TRBV6-1 to TRBJ1-2, with TRBD1 as a possible D gene (5 bases). Trimming removed 10 bases from V and 2 bases from J, with 11 bases in between. Germline loops: CDR1 MNHNS, CDR2 SASEGT. This CDR3 spans 12 amino acids. In DNA, the CDR3 is TGTGCCATCACGGGACGGAACTATGGCTACACCTTC. Its translation is CAITGRNYGYTF.

V and J are TRBV5-1 and TRBJ2-4, with D perhaps being TRBD1 or TRBD2 (5 bases each). This CDR3 contains 16 residues. V lost 4 bases and J 5 bases, leaving 19 bases between the germline ends. From germline, CDR1 is SGHRS and CDR2 YFSETQ. The CDR3 region is CASSLGPSLGENIQYF. In nucleotides, the CDR3 is TGCGCCAGCAGCCTCGGGCCCTCGCTGGGGGAAAACATTCAGTACTTC. The whole variable domain, filled in from reference TRBV5-1 and TRBJ2-4, reads KAGVTQTPRYLIKTRGQQVTLSCSPISGHRSVSWYQQTPGQGLQFLFEYFSETQRNKGNFPGRFSGRQFSNSRSEMNVSTLELGDSALYLCASSLGPSLGENIQYFGAGTRLSVL.

This rearrangement joins TRBV7-9 to TRBJ2-5; 14 bases are a match to TRBD2. The germline V gene has CDR1 SEHNR and CDR2 FQNEAQ (reference sequence). Unmatched junction bases numbered 7, after V lost 6 bases and J lost 4 bases. This CDR3 is 16 amino acids long. The CDR3 spells CASSSGTSGRGETQYF. For the CDR3, the DNA is TGTGCCAGCAGTTCCGGGACTAGCGGGAGAGGAGAGACCCAGTACTTC.

The chain joins TRBV9 to TRBJ2-4; 12 bases are a match to TRBD2. Trimming at V came to 2 bases and at J to 7 bases, leaving 4 bases not matched to a gene. CDR1 and CDR2 from the germline V gene are SGDLS and YYNGEE. The CDR3 totals 15 residues. The CDR3 nucleotides are TGTGCCAGCAGCGTCCTAGCGGGAGGGCTGAACATTCAGTACTTC. It yields the protein CASSVLAGGLNIQYF.

The rearrangement uses TRBV3-1 and TRBJ2-7; D might be TRBD1 (5 bases). V was cut by 4 bases and J by 2 bases, with 24 bases left in between. Germline CDR1 LGHDT, CDR2 YNNKEL (reference sequence). CDR3 length: 18 residues. Here the CDR3 DNA reads TGTGCCAGCAGCCCCCCCCTGCTATGGGGCAGGGCTGCCTACGAGCAGTACTTC. Its translation: CASSPPLLWGRAAYEQYF.

V and J are TRBV24-1 and TRBJ1-5; D gene unclear. The CDR3 extends over 12 amino acids. V gave up 9 bases and J gave up 7 bases, with 12 bases separating them. Germline V CDR1 and CDR2: KGHDR, SFDVKD. The CDR3 sequence: CATPYLGQPQHF. The CDR3 bases are TGTGCCACCCCTTACCTGGGGCAGCCCCAGCATTTT.

The chain uses TRBV20-1 and TRBJ1-2; TRBD1 matches at 10 bases. CDR1 is DFQATT, CDR2 SNEGSKA, per germline (reference sequence). V was clipped by 5 bases and J by 3 bases; unmatched bases: 6. The CDR3 length is 14 residues. The CDR3 region is CSARRDRGYYGYTF. As DNA, the CDR3 is TGCAGTGCTCGGAGGGACAGGGGCTACTATGGCTACACCTTC.

The chain employs TRBV30 and TRBJ2-2; D is tentatively TRBD1 or TRBD2 (5 bases each). The germline V gene encodes CDR1 GTSNPN and CDR2 SVGIG (reference sequence). The CDR3 covers 15 residues. V lost 4 bases and J 3 bases, leaving 15 bases between the germline ends. The CDR3 here is CAWTGPIGDTGELFF. The DNA of the CDR3 is TGTGCCTGGACGGGGCCGATCGGGGACACCGGGGAGCTGTTTTTT.

The gene calls are TRBV30 and TRBJ1-1; unclear D gene. V dropped 0 bases and J dropped 4 bases, with 12 bases sitting between them. The CDR3 runs 14 residues. CDR1 and CDR2 (germline): GTSNPN, SVGIG (reference sequence). Here the CDR3 DNA reads TGTGCCTGGAGTGTAAACGGTGGGTTCACTGAAGCTTTCTTT. Translated, it gives CAWSVNGGFTEAFF.

This rearrangement joins TRBV9 to TRBJ2-7, with D possibly being TRBD2 (6 bases). The CDR3 covers 15 residues. Trimming cost V 1 base and J 7 bases, with 18 bases left between them. Germline lookup yields CDR1 SGDLS and CDR2 YYNGEE. The CDR3 bases are TGTGCCAGCAGCGTACGGGGCGGGATGTTGGAAGAGCAGTACTTC. Translating gives CASSVRGGMLEEQYF.

V is TRBV20-1 and J is TRBJ2-6; no reliable D call. The CDR3 length is 11 residues. Germline values: CDR1 DFQATT, CDR2 SNEGSKA (reference sequence). CDR3 bases: TGCGGAATTCTGAAGGCCAACGTCCTGACTTTC. It translates to CGILKANVLTF.

The chain employs TRBV30 and TRBJ2-3; a possible D gene is TRBD2 (6 bases). This CDR3 is 15 amino acids long. Germline V gives CDR1 GTSNPN, CDR2 SVGIG (reference sequence). The germline V and J ends were trimmed by 2 bases and 4 bases, with 16 bases remaining between them. The CDR3 nucleotides read TGTGCCTGGAGTCCGCCGGTGGGGGGACCAGATACGCAGTATTTT. Amino acids: CAWSPPVGGPDTQYF.

This chain connects TRBV5-1 to TRBJ2-4; TRBD1 is a possible D gene (6 bases). The germline V gene has CDR1 SGHRS and CDR2 YFSETQ. Trimming removed 3 bases from V and 5 bases from J, with 15 bases in between. The CDR3 contains 15 residues. CDR3 nucleotides: TGCGCCAGCAGCTCCTTATCCGGGACACAAAACATTCAGTACTTC. Translation: CASSSLSGTQNIQYF.

This clonotype was counted a few times. The rearrangement joins TRBV12-3 or TRBV12-4 to TRBJ1-1, with D unresolved. The CDR3 loop spans 12 amino acids. V was cut by 3 bases and J by 1 base, with 3 bases left in between. CDR3 protein: CASSLRNTEAFF. The CDR3 DNA reads as TGTGCCAGCAGTTTGAGGAACACTGAAGCTTTCTTT.

This clonotype has just one count. The chain carries TRBV15 and TRBJ2-5, with 9 positions matching TRBD2. The CDR3 contains 15 residues. Germline CDR1 is LNHNV and CDR2 is YYDKDF (reference sequence). Trimming cost V 0 bases and J 5 bases; bases outside gene matches: 4. The CDR3 DNA is TGTGCCACCAGCAGAGATTCTAGCGGGACTGAGACCCAGTACTTC. This sequence encodes CATSRDSSGTETQYF.

V usage is TRBV9 and J usage is TRBJ2-6, with D perhaps given as TRBD1 or TRBD2 (5 bases each). Germline V gives CDR1 SGDLS, CDR2 YYNGEE. The CDR3 is 16 amino acids. Between the trimmed V and J ends, which lost 0 bases and 3 bases, there was a span of 10 bases. CDR3 sequence reads: CASSVGGALGANVLTF. The CDR3 DNA reads TGTGCCAGCAGCGTAGGAGGGGCCCTTGGGGCCAACGTCCTGACTTTC.

This rearrangement joins TRBV2 to TRBJ2-3; the match to TRBD2 covers 9 bases. The germline gives CDR1 SNHLY, CDR2 FYNNEI. After removal of 7 bases from V and 3 bases from J, the junction contained 2 bases not matched to a gene. The CDR3 runs to 13 residues. In DNA, the CDR3 is TGTGCCAGCACCGGACTAGCGACAGATACGCAGTATTTT. This sequence encodes CASTGLATDTQYF. Full variable domain (outside the CDR3, taken from reference TRBV2 and TRBJ2-3): EPEVTQTPSHQVTQMGQEVILRCVPISNHLYFYWYRQILGQKVEFLVSFYNNEISEKSEIFDDQFSVERPDGSNFTLKIRSTKLEDSAMYFCASTGLATDTQYFGPGTRLTVL.

This sequence joins TRBV5-1 and TRBJ2-2; D is perhaps TRBD2 (6 bases). This CDR3 contains 14 residues. CDR1 is SGHRS and CDR2 is YFSETQ in the germline V gene. V lost 3 bases to trimming and J lost 8 bases, with 14 bases between them. CDR3 nucleotide sequence: TGCGCCAGCAGCTACTACGGGGGTACGGGGGAGCTGTTTTTT. This gives the protein CASSYYGGTGELFF.

The chain carries TRBV29-1 and TRBJ2-2; the D gene could be TRBD1 or TRBD2 (5 bases each). The V end was cut by 4 bases, the J end by 4 bases, with 10 bases between. Germline assignment: CDR1 SQVTM and CDR2 ANQGSEA. The CDR3 runs 13 residues. The CDR3 sequence is CSVARGITGELFF. CDR3 nucleotides: TGCAGCGTTGCGAGGGGCATCACCGGGGAGCTGTTTTTT.

The chain couples TRBV12-5 to TRBJ2-5, with D tentatively TRBD1 (6 bases). The CDR3 totals 13 residues. Trimming left V 6 bases short and J 4 bases short, with 12 bases between. Germline values: CDR1 LGHNT, CDR2 FRNRAP. In DNA, the CDR3 is TGTGCTAGTGGCCGCCTAGGGGGAGAGACCCAGTACTTC. This encodes CASGRLGGETQYF.